The rows below give T cell receptor beta chains drawn from one sample of a study of Graves' ophthalmopathy and Graves' hyperthyroidism. TCRdb reanalysed the multiplex PCR reads using MiXCR and keeps one entry per CDR3 protein. The repertoire holds a few hundred thousand distinct CDR3 sequences, with about 35% as singletons. Sequenced input: peripheral blood or thyroid tissue (not recorded which). These receptor sequences come from an adult man with Graves' hyperthyroidism. Each CDR3 is given with its conserved first and last residue. A D gene is named only where the DNA matches it firmly. Clone size, where shown, is once, few, many, or a class for clones that have expanded.

clone_size d_call j_call v_call cdr3_aa cdr3_nt
NA TRBD1 TRBJ1-1 TRBV28 CASSLGGGQRNTEAFF TGTGCCAGCAGTTTAGGAGGGGGACAGAGGAACACTGAAGCTTTCTTT
NA TRBD1 TRBJ1-1 TRBV10-3 CAISPSTGGVPEAFF TGTGCCATCAGTCCTTCGACAGGGGGCGTCCCTGAAGCTTTCTTT
few NA TRBJ2-2 TRBV19 CASSILPTTLNTGELFF TGTGCCAGTAGCATATTACCAACTACCTTGAACACCGGGGAGCTGTTTTTT
NA NA TRBJ1-3 TRBV20-1 CSATDRTLYF TGCAGTGCTACTGACCGGACGTTATATTTT
NA NA TRBJ2-7 TRBV29-1 CSVAKGSGYEQYF TGCAGCGTCGCCAAGGGAAGTGGCTACGAGCAGTACTTC
many NA TRBJ2-2 TRBV7-6 CASSLAYGAGELFF TGTGCCAGCAGCTTAGCGTACGGAGCCGGGGAGCTGTTTTTT
NA NA TRBJ1-5 TRBV7-9 CASSEFGVNQPQHF TGTGCCAGCAGCGAATTTGGGGTCAATCAGCCCCAGCATTTT
many NA TRBJ2-7 TRBV20-1 CSAPDPGHPPQGEQYF TGCAGTGCTCCCGACCCCGGACACCCGCCTCAGGGGGAGCAGTACTTC
many NA TRBJ1-5 TRBV19 CASTLWDGSNQPQHF TGTGCCAGTACTCTATGGGACGGTAGCAATCAGCCCCAGCATTTT
many TRBD1 TRBJ1-6 TRBV7-9 CASSPSFGTENSPLHF TGTGCCAGCAGCCCTAGTTTTGGGACAGAGAATTCACCCCTCCACTTT
NA NA TRBJ1-3 TRBV29-1 CSVDTRSTIYF TGCAGCGTTGATACGAGAAGCACCATATATTTT
many NA TRBJ2-5 TRBV5-5 CASSLIGPEETQYF TGTGCCAGCAGCTTGATTGGCCCGGAAGAGACCCAGTACTTC
few NA TRBJ2-3 TRBV15 CATSSTSTDTQYF TGTGCCACCAGCTCGACTAGCACAGATACGCAGTATTTT
many TRBD1 TRBJ2-7 TRBV6-5 CASTPRTGFDEQYF TGTGCCAGCACTCCTCGGACAGGCTTTGACGAGCAGTACTTC
few NA TRBJ1-3 TRBV7-9 CASSPGAGLDSGNTIYF TGTGCCAGCAGCCCCGGGGCCGGGCTTGACTCTGGAAACACCATATATTTT
NA NA TRBJ1-4 TRBV10-2 CASSAEEGRDEKLFF TGCGCCAGCAGCGCCGAAGAGGGCAGGGACGAAAAACTGTTTTTT
few TRBD2 TRBJ2-7 TRBV3-1 CASSQDPTSVYEQYF TGTGCCAGCAGCCAAGATCCGACTAGCGTCTACGAGCAGTACTTC
many NA TRBJ1-1 TRBV2 CASSEADFYIGWAFF TGTGCCAGCAGTGAAGCGGACTTCTACATCGGATGGGCTTTCTTT
NA TRBD1 TRBJ2-7 TRBV20-1 CSGDRTLPYEQYF TGCAGTGGGGACAGGACTTTACCCTACGAGCAGTACTTC
many NA TRBJ2-1 TRBV7-3 CASSVNQGGEQFF TGTGCCAGCAGCGTAAACCAGGGGGGTGAGCAGTTCTTC
few NA TRBJ2-7 TRBV12-3/TRBV12-4 CASSFGGPRNEQYF TGTGCCAGCAGTTTTGGGGGTCCGAGGAACGAGCAGTACTTC
many NA TRBJ1-2 TRBV9 CASSPTVVSGYTF TGTGCCAGCAGCCCGACAGTAGTCTCTGGCTACACCTTC
many NA TRBJ1-1 TRBV25-1 CASEWSGNTEAFF TGTGCCAGCGAATGGTCAGGGAACACTGAAGCTTTCTTT
NA NA TRBJ2-7 TRBV29-1 CSGTTKGGNEQYF TGCAGCGGGACTACCAAAGGAGGGAATGAGCAGTACTTC
NA NA TRBJ2-1 TRBV24-1 CATSDWNEQFF TGTGCCACCAGTGATTGGAATGAGCAGTTCTTC
many TRBD1 TRBJ1-5 TRBV19 CASRLRGQGNQPQHF TGTGCCAGTAGACTGCGGGGACAGGGCAATCAGCCCCAGCATTTT